This T cell receptor beta chain was captured in a study of blood T cells in healthy people across ages. V lost 6 bases and J lost 1; bases outside the gene matches: 7. In germline, CDR1 is DFQATT, CDR2 SNEGSKA (reference sequence). The CDR3 runs to 15 residues. A few counts support this clonotype. Its antigen is as yet unknown. Findings of the study overall: Strongly correlated with naive T cell percentage was TCR beta diversity.

A sample-barcoded 5' primer and a J-beta primer mix were used in a second PCR of about 7 to 12 cycles. All cDNA molecules were each tagged by a template-switch adaptor with 12 random nucleotides. TCRdb used MiXCR to reprocess the 5' RACE reads, holding one entry per CDR3 protein. The sample has roughly 700,000 distinct CDR3 sequences; over 45% are singletons. The origin of this receptor is a woman aged 55-69 years in good health. Sample: blood. The V call is TRBV20-1, the J call TRBJ2-1; 9 nucleotides match TRBD2. The CDR3 loop is CSATKREVSYNEQFF. The CDR3 DNA reads as TGCAGTGCCACAAAGCGGGAGGTGTCCTACAATGAGCAGTTCTTC.